Listed here are 11 T cell receptor beta chains from one sample, sequenced in a study of blood T cell repertoires in COVID-19. Some clones are missing from TCRdb's copy, which holds only in-frame ones; the method was immunoSEQ multiplex PCR. This table holds roughly 140,000 clones, around 90% found once. Sequencing was done on a sample of peripheral blood. Source of these receptors: a woman older than 75 with acute or convalescent COVID-19.

The J gene is TRBJ2-5, the V gene TRBV30, with TRBD1 as a possible D gene (5 bases). Trimming took 2 bases from V and 5 from J, leaving 12 bases between them. The CDR3 has 13 amino acids. Germline V gene lookup returns CDR1 GTSNPN and CDR2 SVGIG (reference sequence). CDR3 DNA sequence: TGTGCCTGGAGTCGACAGTCAGCGGAGACCCAGTACTTC. This gives the protein CAWSRQSAETQYF.

This rearrangement joins TRBV5-1 to TRBJ2-3; 8 bases are a match to TRBD2. The CDR3 has 15 amino acids. The V and J ends lost 4 bases and 4 bases, in that order; junction bases with no gene match: 8. From germline, CDR1 is SGHRS and CDR2 YFSETQ. CDR3 DNA: TGCGCCAGCAGCCTGAGGGCGGGGGGCCCAGATACGCAGTATTTT. Encoded protein: CASSLRAGGPDTQYF.

The rearrangement joins TRBV18 to TRBJ2-7; 13 positions agree with TRBD2. V shed 5 bases and J 4 bases; nucleotides not matched to a gene: 5. This CDR3 has 15 amino acids. Germline V gene data show CDR1 as KGHSH and CDR2 as LQKENI. The CDR3 DNA reads TGTGCCAGCTCAGGGGGACTAGCGGGGATGTACGAGCAGTACTTC. Translation gives CASSGGLAGMYEQYF.

The V gene is TRBV5-1, the J gene TRBJ2-2; TRBD2 might be the D (5 bases). V gave up 4 bases and J gave up 1 base, with 11 bases separating them. Germline V gene lookup returns CDR1 SGHRS and CDR2 YFSETQ. The CDR3 is 15 residues long. The CDR3 nucleotides read TGCGCCAGCAGCGCCAGGAGGCTGAACACCGGGGAGCTGTTTTTT. This encodes CASSARRLNTGELFF.

The chain is built from TRBV5-6 and TRBJ1-5; D uncertain. The CDR3 totals 15 residues. V was cut by 4 bases and J by 6 bases, with 17 bases left in between. Germline V gene sequence: CDR1 SGHDT, CDR2 YYEEEE. The CDR3 nucleotides read TGTGCCAGCAGCCTCACTACCTCGGGTCGTCAGCCCCAGCATTTT. It yields the protein CASSLTTSGRQPQHF.

The table lists this clone with a few counts. The gene calls are TRBV18 and TRBJ1-4; D might be TRBD1 (6 bases). The V and J ends lost 3 bases and 4 bases respectively, with 12 bases between them. The CDR3 spans 15 residues. The germline CDR1 and CDR2 sequences are KGHSH and LQKENI. CDR3 DNA sequence: TGTGCCAGCTCACCTATCGGGACAAGTAATGAAAAACTGTTTTTT. Translated: CASSPIGTSNEKLFF.

This chain uses TRBV7-3 with TRBJ2-6; 7 bases are a match to TRBD1. This CDR3 is 14 amino acids long. Germline CDR1 is SGHTA and CDR2 is FQGTGA. V was pared by 11 bases and J by 1 base, with 5 bases of the junction left unmatched. CDR3: CAGDSISGANVLTF. The CDR3 bases are TGTGCCGGGGACAGTATTTCTGGGGCCAACGTCCTGACTTTC. Variable domain in full (rest from reference TRBV7-3 and TRBJ2-6): GAGVSQTPSNKVTEKGKYVELRCDPISGHTALYWYRQSLGQGPEFLIYFQGTGAADDSGLPNDRFFAVRPEGSVSTLKIQRTERGDSAVYLCAGDSISGANVLTFGAGSRLTVL.

This chain connects TRBV6-6 to TRBJ1-3; D gene uncertain. CDR3 size: 10 residues. Between the trimmed V and J ends, which lost 9 bases and 9 bases, there was a span of 9 bases. In germline, CDR1 is MNHNY, CDR2 SVGAGI (reference sequence). CDR3 bases: TGTGCCAGTTTCTATAGCACCATATATTTT. It yields the protein CASFYSTIYF.

There are a few counts of this clone. The rearrangement joins TRBV4-3 to TRBJ1-3; D is unclear. V dropped 1 base and J dropped 1 base, with 8 bases sitting between them. CDR3 size: 15 residues. Germline V lookup: CDR1 LGHNA, CDR2 YSLEER. The CDR3 DNA sequence: TGCGCCAGCAGCCAAGTTGGGCTTTCTGGAAACACCATATATTTT. This codes for CASSQVGLSGNTIYF.

The chain employs TRBV7-3 and TRBJ1-1, with D unclear. CDR3 size: 14 residues. Germline loops: CDR1 SGHTA, CDR2 FQGTGA. Trimming stripped 2 bases from V and 1 base from J, with 8 bases between. CDR3 loop: CASSLWPGNTEAFF. The CDR3 DNA sequence: TGTGCCAGCAGCTTATGGCCGGGGAACACTGAAGCTTTCTTT.

This chain links TRBV6-2 or TRBV6-3 with TRBJ1-1; 11 bases line up with TRBD1. The V gene's germline CDR1 is MNHEY and CDR2 SVGEGT. With 6 bases clipped from V and 1 base from J, the junction kept 13 bases outside the gene matches. This CDR3 has 18 residues. This CDR3 is CASSSRTGGAVGNTEAFF. The DNA for the CDR3 is TGTGCCAGCAGCTCGAGGACAGGGGGCGCGGTCGGGAACACTGAAGCTTTCTTT.